The 21 T cell receptor beta chains below were found in one sample sequenced in a study of shared clonotypes between healthy human individuals. Generated by immunoSEQ multiplex PCR, the TCRdb table keeps only in-frame clones and is missing some. The top ten clones hold about 0.13% of a sample with some 2.1 million clones, roughly 95% of them seen once. The sequencing sample was made of naive CD4+ T cells sorted from blood. Described subset: CD45RA+ positively selected. These receptors were taken from a man aged 18 to 29 in good health.

J is TRBJ2-7 and V is TRBV9, with 9 bases matching TRBD1. From germline, CDR1 is SGDLS and CDR2 YYNGEE. The CDR3 covers 16 residues. After removal of 3 bases from V and 2 bases from J, the junction contained 9 bases not matched to a gene. This chain's CDR3 is CASSDAPGQGPYEQYF. CDR3 in DNA: TGTGCCAGCAGCGACGCACCGGGACAGGGCCCCTACGAGCAGTACTTC.

The V call is TRBV27, the J call TRBJ1-1; a possible D gene is TRBD1 (6 bases). CDR3 length: 15 residues. From germline, CDR1 is MNHEY and CDR2 SMNVEV (reference sequence). Trimming pared 2 bases from V and 0 bases from J, leaving 10 bases between. CDR3 residues: CASSLPGQMNTEAFF. CDR3 DNA sequence: TGTGCCAGCAGTTTACCCGGACAGATGAACACTGAAGCTTTCTTT.

This clone appeared a single time. This sequence joins TRBV11-2 and TRBJ1-3; D is possibly TRBD1 (5 bases). The germline V and J ends were trimmed by 1 base and 6 bases, with 16 bases remaining between them. This CDR3 comprises 16 residues. The germline gives CDR1 SGHAT, CDR2 FQNNGV. As DNA, the CDR3 is TGTGCCAGCAGCTTAGCTGGGGGAAAAGGCGAAAACACCATATATTTT. Amino acid sequence: CASSLAGGKGENTIYF.

This chain links TRBV19 with TRBJ1-1; no definite D call. Trimming took off 0 bases at V and 1 base at J, with 9 bases between the two ends. CDR1 is LNHDA and CDR2 is SQIVND in the germline V gene (reference sequence). The CDR3 totals 15 residues. As DNA, the CDR3 is TGTGCCAGTAGTATAGATCTCAGCGGGAACACTGAAGCTTTCTTT. It encodes CASSIDLSGNTEAFF.

This clone was found once. The chain has TRBV7-2 and TRBJ2-7; 15 nucleotides align to TRBD2. J lost 2 bases, V lost 4 bases, and 9 bases had no gene match. This CDR3 contains 18 residues. CDR1 and CDR2 from the germline V gene are SGHTA and FQGNSA. The CDR3 loop reads CASSSEGLAGGIAYEQYF. The CDR3 nucleotides read TGTGCCAGCAGCTCCGAAGGACTAGCGGGAGGGATTGCCTACGAGCAGTACTTC.

The V call is TRBV7-6, the J call TRBJ2-1, with D uncertain. Germline CDR1 is SGHVS and CDR2 is FNYEAQ. The CDR3 is made up of 13 amino acids. V gave up 3 bases and J gave up 7 bases, with 10 bases separating them. CDR3 region: CASSFDRLNEQFF. CDR3 nucleotides: TGTGCCAGCAGCTTTGACCGGCTGAATGAGCAGTTCTTC.

This clone was counted a single time. This sample also contains other DNA sequences that code for the same CDR3. The chain is built from TRBV2 and TRBJ2-7, with a possible D match to TRBD1 (5 bases). Trimming shortened V by 3 bases and J by 1 base, and 10 bases separated the two germline ends. CDR1 and CDR2 from the germline V gene are SNHLY and FYNNEI. This CDR3 has 14 amino acids. CDR3 coding DNA: TGTGCCAGCAGTGAGCAGGGCGGTTCCTACGAGCAGTACTTC. This sequence encodes CASSEQGGSYEQYF.

V is TRBV18 and J is TRBJ1-1, with 9 bases fitting TRBD1. The CDR3 is 15 amino acids. The germline V gene encodes CDR1 KGHSH and CDR2 LQKENI. With 3 bases clipped from V and 5 bases from J, the junction kept 7 bases outside the gene matches. CDR3 DNA sequence: TGTGCCAGCTCACCCCAAGAACAGGGGGCGACTGAAGCTTTCTTT. Translated, it gives CASSPQEQGATEAFF.

The genes are TRBV5-4 and TRBJ2-7; D gene ambiguous. Germline V gene lookup returns CDR1 SGHNT and CDR2 YYREEE (reference sequence). V gave up 0 bases and J gave up 6 bases, with 10 bases separating them. This CDR3 has 13 residues. CDR3 DNA: TGTGCCAGCAGCTTGGATCGCATCACCGAGCAGTACTTC. Its protein product is CASSLDRITEQYF.

In the case of this clone: The sample contains more than one DNA sequence encoding this CDR3. The chain uses TRBV5-4 and TRBJ1-2; 7 bases match TRBD1. Germline V gene data show CDR1 as SGHNT and CDR2 as YYREEE (reference sequence). The CDR3 has 13 residues. V gave up 4 bases and J gave up 5 bases; unmatched junction bases: 5. Written as DNA, the CDR3 is TGTGCCAGCAGCCCGGACAGGTATTATGGCTACACCTTC. Protein product: CASSPDRYYGYTF.

This chain links TRBV5-4 with TRBJ2-7; 12 bases match TRBD1. The CDR3 spans 16 residues. V lost 3 bases and J lost 1; bases outside the gene matches: 5. Per the germline V gene, CDR1 is SGHNT and CDR2 is YYREEE (reference sequence). CDR3 bases: TGTGCCAGCAGCTCGGGACAGGGGGCTTTATCCTACGAGCAGTACTTC. This translates into CASSSGQGALSYEQYF.

The V gene is TRBV7-9, the J gene TRBJ2-1; 11 positions agree with TRBD2. V lost 2 bases and J lost 3; bases outside the gene matches: 12. Germline V gene data show CDR1 as SEHNR and CDR2 as FQNEAQ (reference sequence). This CDR3 is built from 19 residues. The CDR3 DNA reads as TGTGCCAGCAGCTTATCCGCCGAATCTAGCGGGAGGTACTACAATGAGCAGTTCTTC. Protein sequence: CASSLSAESSGRYYNEQFF.

This clone came up once. The V gene is TRBV28, the J gene TRBJ1-2, with 9 bases lining up with TRBD1. The CDR3 totals 16 residues. The germline CDR1 and CDR2 sequences are MDHEN and SYDVKM. Germline trimming cut 4 bases from V and 8 bases from J; bases unmatched to any gene: 14. The CDR3 nucleotides are TGTGCCAGCAGTTCCGCCCCCCTGACAGGGGGTCGCGGCTACACCTTC. This sequence encodes CASSSAPLTGGRGYTF.

This chain uses TRBV27 with TRBJ1-6; 9 bases are shared with TRBD1. From germline, CDR1 is MNHEY and CDR2 SMNVEV (reference sequence). The CDR3 covers 15 residues. The V segment lost 1 base and the J segment 7 bases; nucleotides outside the gene matches: 2. The chain's CDR3 is CASSLWGTGNSPLHF. The CDR3 DNA sequence: TGTGCCAGCAGTTTATGGGGGACAGGGAATTCACCCCTCCACTTT.

The V gene is TRBV19, the J gene TRBJ1-6; 10 nucleotides match TRBD1. Germline V CDR1 and CDR2: LNHDA, SQIVND (reference sequence). The CDR3 consists of 16 residues. Unmatched junction bases numbered 7, after V lost 4 bases and J lost 7 bases. The CDR3 reads CASSTRDRGRNSPLHF. In DNA, the CDR3 is TGTGCCAGTAGTACTCGGGACAGGGGTCGGAATTCACCCCTCCACTTT.

A note on this clone: The sample has other DNA sequences that encode this CDR3 too. V is TRBV9 and J is TRBJ2-3; D remains unclear. V gave up 0 bases and J gave up 3 bases, with 5 bases separating them. This CDR3 spans 13 amino acids. Germline loops: CDR1 SGDLS, CDR2 YYNGEE. The CDR3 here is CASSVGSTDTQYF. For the CDR3, the DNA is TGTGCCAGCAGCGTAGGGTCGACAGATACGCAGTATTTT. Together with reference TRBV9 and TRBJ2-3, the CDR3 gives the full variable domain: DSGVTQTPKHLITATGQRVTLRCSPRSGDLSVYWYQQSLDQGLQFLIQYYNGEERAKGNILERFSAQQFPDLHSELNLSSLELGDSALYFCASSVGSTDTQYFGPGTRLTVL.

This rearrangement joins TRBV11-3 to TRBJ1-2; 7 positions match TRBD1. Trimming cost V 1 base and J 1 base; bases outside gene matches: 6. CDR3 length: 16 amino acids. Germline CDR1 and CDR2: SGHNT and YENEEA. In nucleotides, the CDR3 is TGTGCCAGCAGCTTAGGGGGGACAGAAGTTAACTATGGCTACACCTTC. This sequence encodes CASSLGGTEVNYGYTF. Full variable domain (outside the CDR3, taken from reference TRBV11-3 and TRBJ1-2): EAGVVQSPRYKIIEKKQPVAFWCNPISGHNTLYWYLQNLGQGPELLIRYENEEAVDDSQLPKDRFSAERLKGVDSTLKIQPAELGDSAVYLCASSLGGTEVNYGYTFGSGTRLTVV.

V is TRBV5-1 and J is TRBJ2-2, with no clear D. The ends were cut back, 2 bases at V and 2 bases at J, with 13 bases in the middle. In germline, CDR1 is SGHRS, CDR2 YFSETQ. This CDR3 region has 16 residues. CDR3 amino acids: CASSFDPAGNTGELFF. The CDR3 DNA sequence: TGCGCCAGCAGCTTTGATCCGGCAGGAAACACCGGGGAGCTGTTTTTT. Using reference TRBV5-1 and TRBJ2-2 for the parts outside the CDR3, the full variable domain is KAGVTQTPRYLIKTRGQQVTLSCSPISGHRSVSWYQQTPGQGLQFLFEYFSETQRNKGNFPGRFSGRQFSNSRSEMNVSTLELGDSALYLCASSFDPAGNTGELFFGEGSRLTVL.

The chain has TRBV5-5 and TRBJ1-5; 9 nucleotides line up with TRBD1. Losses at the gene ends were 3 bases for V and 3 bases for J; bases not matched to a gene: 4. The CDR3 extends over 15 amino acids. Germline V CDR1 and CDR2: SGHKS, YYEKEE (reference sequence). The CDR3 DNA reads as TGTGCCAGCAGCTGGGGACAGGGAGACAATCAGCCCCAGCATTTT. Residues: CASSWGQGDNQPQHF.

This clone was found once. The gene calls are TRBV29-1 and TRBJ1-3; D perhaps matches TRBD1 (6 bases). In germline, CDR1 is SQVTM, CDR2 ANQGSEA. The CDR3 sequence is 15 residues long. The V gene lost 7 bases and the J gene lost 1 base, with 17 bases spanning the gap. The chain's CDR3 is CSALASRGSGNTIYF. Written as DNA, the CDR3 is TGCAGCGCGCTGGCCTCCAGGGGATCTGGAAACACCATATATTTT.

A single count supports this clone. Other nucleotide sequences in the sample specify the same CDR3. In nucleotides, the CDR3 is TGTGCCAGCAGCTTAGTTCGGGGTACTGAAGCTTTCTTT. Residues: CASSLVRGTEAFF. This chain links TRBV7-8 with TRBJ1-1; no definite D call. The CDR3 has 13 amino acids. The germline V gene encodes CDR1 SGHVS and CDR2 FQNEAQ. V was cut by 1 base and J by 5 bases, with 8 bases left in between.